The source of this TCR beta chain is a study of T-cell reconstitution after alpha-beta-depleted transplantation in children. General observations from the study: Reportedly, only several hundred clones from non-depleted graft cells drove alpha-beta T-cell counts at about two months. Newly made T cells mostly supplied T-cell counts and diversity one year after transplant. Elevated TCRbeta diversity at day 60 was traced, in some patients, to surviving recipient T cells and thymic progenitors.

Unique molecular identifiers tagged the TCRbeta library. MiXCR, applied by TCRdb to the PCR reads, yields one record per CDR3 protein. The profile covers over 450,000 distinct CDR3 sequences, with 10% appearing a single time and around 2% taken by the ten largest. Germline V gene lookup returns CDR1 SGHVS and CDR2 FQNEAQ. The CDR3 covers 18 residues. The V end was cut by 4 bases, the J end by 3 bases, with 25 bases between. This clonotype was recorded a few times. The antigen remains unidentified. The sample was PBMCs, taken before TCRalphabeta/CD19-depleted stem cell transplant. V gene TRBV7-8 combines with J gene TRBJ2-7; D may correspond to TRBD1 or TRBD2 (5 bases each). The receptor was derived from a child aged 2-15 years with inherited bone marrow failure, due to receive a stem cell transplant. CDR3 DNA sequence: TGTGCCAGCAGCTCCCCGGTGGCCATGGGACGGGAAAACTACGAGCAGTACTTC. This translates into CASSSPVAMGRENYEQYF. The full variable domain, with the rest looked up from reference TRBV7-8 and TRBJ2-7, is GAGVSQSPRYKVAKRGQDVALRCDPISGHVSLFWYQQALGQGPEFLTYFQNEAQLDKSGLPSDRFFAERPEGSVSTLKIQRTQQEDSAVYLCASSSPVAMGRENYEQYFGPGTRLTVT.